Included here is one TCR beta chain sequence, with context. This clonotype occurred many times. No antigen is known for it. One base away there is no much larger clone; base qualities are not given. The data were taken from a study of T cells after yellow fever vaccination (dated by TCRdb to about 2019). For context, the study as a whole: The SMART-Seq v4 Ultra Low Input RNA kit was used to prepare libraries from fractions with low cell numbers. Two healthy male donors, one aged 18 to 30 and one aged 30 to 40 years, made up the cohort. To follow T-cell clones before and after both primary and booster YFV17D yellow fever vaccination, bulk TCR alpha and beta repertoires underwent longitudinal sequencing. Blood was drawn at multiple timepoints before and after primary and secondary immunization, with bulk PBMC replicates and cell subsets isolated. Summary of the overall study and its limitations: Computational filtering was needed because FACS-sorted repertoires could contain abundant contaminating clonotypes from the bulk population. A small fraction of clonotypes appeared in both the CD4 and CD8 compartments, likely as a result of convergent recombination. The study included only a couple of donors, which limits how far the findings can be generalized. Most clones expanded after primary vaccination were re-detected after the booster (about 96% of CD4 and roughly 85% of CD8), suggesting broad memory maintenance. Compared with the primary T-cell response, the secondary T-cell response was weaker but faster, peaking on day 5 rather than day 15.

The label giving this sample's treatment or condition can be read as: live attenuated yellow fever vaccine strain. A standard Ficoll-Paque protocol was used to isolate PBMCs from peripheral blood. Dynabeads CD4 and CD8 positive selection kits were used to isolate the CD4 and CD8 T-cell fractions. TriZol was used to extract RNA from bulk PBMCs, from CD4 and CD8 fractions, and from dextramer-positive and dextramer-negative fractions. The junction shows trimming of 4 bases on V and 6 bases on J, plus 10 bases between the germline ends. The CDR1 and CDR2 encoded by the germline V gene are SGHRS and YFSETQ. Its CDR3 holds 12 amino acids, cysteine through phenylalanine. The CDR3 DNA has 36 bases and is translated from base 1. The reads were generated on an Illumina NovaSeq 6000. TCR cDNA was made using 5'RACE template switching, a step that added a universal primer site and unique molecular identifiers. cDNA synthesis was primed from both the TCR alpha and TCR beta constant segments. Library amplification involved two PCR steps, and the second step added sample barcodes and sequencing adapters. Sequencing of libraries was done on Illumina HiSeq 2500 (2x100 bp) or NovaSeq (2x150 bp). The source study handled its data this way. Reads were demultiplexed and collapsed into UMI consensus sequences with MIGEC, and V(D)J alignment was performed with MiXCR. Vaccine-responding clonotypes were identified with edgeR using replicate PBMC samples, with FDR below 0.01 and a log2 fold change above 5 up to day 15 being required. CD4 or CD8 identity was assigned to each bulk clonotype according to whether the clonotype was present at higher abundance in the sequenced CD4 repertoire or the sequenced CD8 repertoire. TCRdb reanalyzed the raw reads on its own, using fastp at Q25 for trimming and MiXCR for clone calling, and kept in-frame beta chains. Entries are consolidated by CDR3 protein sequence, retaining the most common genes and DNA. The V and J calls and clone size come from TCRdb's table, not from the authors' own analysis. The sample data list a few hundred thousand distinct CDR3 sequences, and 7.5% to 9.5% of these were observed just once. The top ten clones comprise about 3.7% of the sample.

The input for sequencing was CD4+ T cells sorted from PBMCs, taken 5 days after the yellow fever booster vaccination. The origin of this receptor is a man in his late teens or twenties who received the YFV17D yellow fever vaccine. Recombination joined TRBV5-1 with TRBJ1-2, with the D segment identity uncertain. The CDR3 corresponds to CASSPVGDGYTF. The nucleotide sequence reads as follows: TGCGCCAGCAGCCCTGTTGGGGATGGCTACACCTTC.